Listed below are T cell receptor beta chains from one sample, sequenced in a study of identical twins. MiXCR was run by TCRdb on the 5' RACE reads, yielding one entry per CDR3 protein. Of 500,000 to 600,000 distinct CDR3 sequences in the sample, about 20% were seen once. The same sample was also studied in work on T cells expressing NK-cell markers.

The specimen sequenced was CD4+ T cells sorted from blood. The receptor set was obtained from a young woman in good health. CDR3s leave out the opening cysteine and the closing phenylalanine or tryptophan. D genes are given only for firm matches. Only some rows state a clone size, as once, few, many or a class for expanded clones.

clone_size,d_call,j_call,v_call,cdr3_aa
-,-,TRBJ2-2,TRBV7-2,ASSLAGIGTGELF
few,-,TRBJ2-7,TRBV3-1,ASSQMSEQY
few,-,TRBJ2-2,TRBV18,ASSPVTANTGELF
-,TRBD2,TRBJ2-2,TRBV7-9,ASSKTSVGPGELF
-,TRBD1,TRBJ1-2,TRBV20-1,SAPDRGNYGYT
-,TRBD1,TRBJ1-2,TRBV29-1,SVATSTGGGGYT
-,-,TRBJ1-1,TRBV12-3/TRBV12-4,ASRQGGDEAF
few,-,TRBJ1-1,TRBV12-3/TRBV12-4,ASRGSGMNTEAF
many,TRBD1,TRBJ2-7,TRBV12-3/TRBV12-4,ASSLTGQGHEQY
-,-,TRBJ1-2,TRBV6-5,ASSSVVPLSGYT
-,-,TRBJ2-5,TRBV12-3/TRBV12-4,ASSHTGRLGIEETQY
-,TRBD2,TRBJ2-1,TRBV5-1,ASSFQRENEQF
few,-,TRBJ1-1,TRBV5-1,ASSLAGGMNTEAF
-,TRBD2,TRBJ2-1,TRBV7-2,ASSATSGNRGGEQF
few,-,TRBJ2-1,TRBV6-5,ASSYGGAGGYNEQF
few,-,TRBJ2-1,TRBV20-1,SARDPRGNEQF
-,-,TRBJ2-5,TRBV3-1,ASSQDTETQY
-,-,TRBJ2-7,TRBV20-1,SAKESGRYEQY
-,-,TRBJ2-7,TRBV6-1,ASRGSRGYSYEQN
few,-,TRBJ1-1,TRBV29-1,SVAPGRTEAF
-,-,TRBJ1-5,TRBV20-1,SAAIGRNQPQH
few,-,TRBJ2-4,TRBV4-3,ASSQGRGRESKNIQY
-,TRBD2,TRBJ2-1,TRBV5-5,ASSPVGTSVHNEQF
-,TRBD2,TRBJ2-1,TRBV20-1,SATGTSGGEQF
few,TRBD2,TRBJ2-1,TRBV20-1,SFLAGGGYEQF
many,-,TRBJ1-6,TRBV12-3/TRBV12-4,ASTLPGENSPLH
-,-,TRBJ2-5,TRBV20-1,SAPRHLETQY
few,-,TRBJ2-5,TRBV6-1,ASSASSEETQY
once,-,TRBJ2-7,TRBV3-1,ASSPQKPSSPYEQY
few,TRBD1,TRBJ2-3,TRBV15,ATRGQGSFTDTQY
-,-,TRBJ2-1,TRBV6-1,ASIKKGRGRNEQF
few,-,TRBJ2-1,TRBV24-1,ATSDFYGSGYNEQF
many,TRBD1,TRBJ1-1,TRBV4-2,ASSQMGQGNTEAF
few,-,TRBJ2-1,TRBV6-5,ASSYSPLFYTGKF
-,-,TRBJ2-7,TRBV6-5,ASSYGRNEQY
-,-,TRBJ2-7,TRBV6-2/TRBV6-3,ASSLRQAEQY
few,-,TRBJ2-1,TRBV10-3,AIKAGSYNEQF
-,-,TRBJ2-3,TRBV11-2,ASSLGIWPSGRTDTQY
-,-,TRBJ1-2,TRBV12-3/TRBV12-4,ASSLGGLLAGYT
few,-,TRBJ2-1,TRBV5-1,ASSLFRYNEQF
few,TRBD2,TRBJ2-1,TRBV5-4,ASSSGTTRLAGASNEQF
-,-,TRBJ2-5,TRBV7-2,ASSSWLGVGETQY
few,-,TRBJ2-7,TRBV20-1,SAEGGHPYEQY
few,TRBD2,TRBJ2-7,TRBV30,AWEGTSGTYEQY
-,TRBD1,TRBJ1-2,TRBV20-1,SASDRAFYGYT
-,-,TRBJ1-6,TRBV7-2,ASSVGLLRNSPLH
few,TRBD1,TRBJ2-2,TRBV4-2,ASSQDDRAFSGELF
many,-,TRBJ2-7,TRBV5-1,ASSLVERTPYEQY